This is a list of T cell receptor beta chains from one sample in a study of blood T cell repertoires in COVID-19. TCRdb keeps only in-frame clones here, not all; method: immunoSEQ multiplex PCR. Here the sample spans roughly 360,000 clones, around four fifths being singletons. Sequencing input: PBMCs or T cells enriched from blood (not recorded which). The origin of the receptors is a woman aged 45 to 65 who had recovered from COVID-19. The CDR3 runs from the conserved cysteine through the conserved F or W. A D gene is named only where the DNA matches it firmly.

J gene,V gene,D gene,CDR3 DNA,CDR3 protein
TRBJ1-4,TRBV5-4,TRBD1,TGTGCCAGCAGCTTAAGGATGGACAGGTCTGAAAAACTGTTTTTT,CASSLRMDRSEKLFF
TRBJ1-2,TRBV9,NA,TGTGCCAGCAGTACGACAGCATACTATGGCTACACCTTC,CASSTTAYYGYTF
TRBJ2-1,TRBV5-1,TRBD2,TGCGCCAGCAGCTTGGCCGGGACTAGAAGGGGCGCCTACAATGAGCAGTTCTTC,CASSLAGTRRGAYNEQFF
TRBJ2-7,TRBV6-5,NA,TGTGCCACCCGATCTGGGGGCCCCCCCTACGAGCAGTACTTC,CATRSGGPPYEQYF
TRBJ2-6,TRBV9,TRBD2,TGTGCCAGCAGCCCTACGGGGGGTTCTGTCGGTCGGGTCCCCTTCTCTGGGGCCAACGTCCTGACTTTC,CASSPTGGSVGRVPFSGANVLTF
TRBJ2-1,TRBV28,TRBD2,TGTGCCAGCAGTCGGGACGGAATGACTAGCGGGAGTAAGCAGTTCTTC,CASSRDGMTSGSKQFF
TRBJ2-1,TRBV10-3,TRBD2,TGTGCCATCAGTTTAGCGGGAGCGTCCTACAATGAGCAGTTCTTC,CAISLAGASYNEQFF
TRBJ1-5,TRBV7-9,TRBD1,TGTGCCAGCAGCAAAACAGGGGGCGGCAATCAGCCCCAGCATTTT,CASSKTGGGNQPQHF
TRBJ1-1,TRBV30,NA,TGTGCCTGGATGTACGGGCGGGACACTGAAGCTTTCTTT,CAWMYGRDTEAFF
TRBJ2-7,TRBV5-1,TRBD1,TGCGCCAGCAGCTTGACCGGGACAGGGACCTACGAGCAGTACTTC,CASSLTGTGTYEQYF